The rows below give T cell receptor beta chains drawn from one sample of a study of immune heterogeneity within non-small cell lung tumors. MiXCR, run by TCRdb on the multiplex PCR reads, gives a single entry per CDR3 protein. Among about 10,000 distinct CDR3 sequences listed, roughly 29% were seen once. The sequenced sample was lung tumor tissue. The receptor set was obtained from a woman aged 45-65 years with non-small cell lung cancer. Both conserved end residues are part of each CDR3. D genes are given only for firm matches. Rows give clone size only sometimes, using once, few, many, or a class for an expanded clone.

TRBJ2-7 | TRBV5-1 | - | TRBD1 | CASSLRQGTYEQYF | TGCGCCAGCAGTTTACGACAGGGAACCTACGAGCAGTACTTC
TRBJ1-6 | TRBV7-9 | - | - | CASSLAGPNSPLHF | TGTGCCAGCAGCTTAGCAGGGCCGAATTCACCCCTCCACTTT
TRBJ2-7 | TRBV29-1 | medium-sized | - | CSVGGISNEQYF | TGCAGCGTTGGGGGGATTTCGAACGAGCAGTACTTC
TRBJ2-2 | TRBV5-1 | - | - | CASSKERAGELFF | TGCGCCAGCAGTAAGGAGAGAGCTGGGGAGCTGTTTTTT
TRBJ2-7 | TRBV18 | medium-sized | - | CASSRSSGTSYEQYF | TGTGCCAGCTCGCGTTCAAGCGGCACCTCCTACGAGCAGTACTTC
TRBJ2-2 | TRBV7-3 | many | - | CASSLQGSVTGELFF | TGTGCCAGCAGCTTACAGGGGTCGGTAACCGGGGAGCTGTTTTTT
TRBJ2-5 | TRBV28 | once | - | CASTPTQFQETQYF | TGTGCCAGCACCCCGACACAATTCCAAGAGACCCAGTACTTC
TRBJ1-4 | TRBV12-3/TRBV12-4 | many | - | CASSLEMFEKLFF | TGTGCCAGCAGTCTGGAGATGTTTGAAAAACTGTTTTTT
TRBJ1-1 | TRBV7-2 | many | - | CASILGGGNTEAFF | TGTGCCAGCATTCTGGGTGGTGGAAACACTGAAGCTTTCTTT
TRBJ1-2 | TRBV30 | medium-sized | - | CAWSVSGTTSRGYTF | TGTGCCTGGAGTGTTTCAGGGACCACCAGCCGGGGCTACACCTTC
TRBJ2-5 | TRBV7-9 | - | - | CASSPWGAGQETQYF | TGTGCCAGCAGCCCCTGGGGTGCAGGCCAAGAGACCCAGTACTTC
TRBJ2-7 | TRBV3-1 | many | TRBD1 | CASSRTGSEEEQYF | TGTGCCAGCAGCCGGACAGGGTCGGAGGAGGAGCAGTACTTC
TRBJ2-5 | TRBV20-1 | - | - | CSARPGRTTQDTQYF | TGCAGTGCTAGACCGGGACGCACAACCCAGGATACCCAGTACTTC
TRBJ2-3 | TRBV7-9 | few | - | CASSRDVRVGGRTDTQYF | TGTGCCAGCAGCCGAGACGTACGCGTGGGGGGGCGCACAGATACGCAGTATTTT
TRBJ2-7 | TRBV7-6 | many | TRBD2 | CASSPGGGWEQYF | TGTGCCAGCAGCCCCGGGGGGGGTTGGGAGCAGTACTTC
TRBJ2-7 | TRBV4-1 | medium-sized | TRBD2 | CASSPVTSGRYEQYF | TGCGCCAGCAGCCCTGTGACTAGCGGGAGATACGAGCAGTACTTC
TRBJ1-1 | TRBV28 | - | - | CASSAPGQNTEAFF | TGTGCCAGCAGTGCCCCCGGGCAAAACACTGAAGCTTTCTTT
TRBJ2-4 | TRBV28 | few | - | CASSAGGPAKNIQYF | TGTGCCAGCAGTGCAGGGGGGCCGGCCAAAAACATTCAGTACTTC
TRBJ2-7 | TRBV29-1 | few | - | CSVDGRVGPGSYEQYF | TGCAGCGTTGACGGTCGGGTAGGCCCCGGCTCCTACGAGCAGTACTTC
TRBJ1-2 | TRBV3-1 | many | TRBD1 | CASSQDGRGGRGVSYGYTF | TGTGCCAGCAGCCAAGATGGCAGGGGGGGCCGGGGGGTATCCTATGGCTACACCTTC
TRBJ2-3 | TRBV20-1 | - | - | CSASEGTDTKYF | TGCAGTGCTAGTGAGGGCACAGATACGAAGTATTTT
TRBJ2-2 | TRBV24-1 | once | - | CATSDFPPKDLSRTGELFF | TGTGCCACCAGTGATTTCCCCCCCAAGGACCTCAGCAGGACCGGGGAGCTGTTTTTT
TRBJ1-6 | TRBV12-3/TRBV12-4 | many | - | CASTPNRANNSPLHF | TGTGCCAGCACCCCAAACCGGGCCAATAATTCACCCCTCCACTTT
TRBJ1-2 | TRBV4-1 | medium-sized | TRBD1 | CASSQDLGTGGAGGYTF | TGCGCCAGCAGCCAAGATCTCGGGACAGGGGGCGCCGGTGGCTACACCTTC
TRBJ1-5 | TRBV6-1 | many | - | CASRRTSNQPQHF | TGTGCCAGCAGGAGGACCAGCAATCAGCCCCAGCATTTT
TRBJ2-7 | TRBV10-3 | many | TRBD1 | CAISEAGTGVSYEQYF | TGTGCCATCAGTGAGGCCGGGACAGGGGTCTCCTACGAGCAGTACTTC
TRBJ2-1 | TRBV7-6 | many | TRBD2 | CASSLGSAGGPQNEQFF | TGTGCCAGCAGCTTAGGATCAGCGGGAGGGCCTCAAAATGAGCAGTTCTTC
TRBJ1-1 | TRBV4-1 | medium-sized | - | CASSQDADMSPEAFF | TGCGCCAGCAGCCAAGACGCCGACATGTCCCCTGAAGCTTTCTTT
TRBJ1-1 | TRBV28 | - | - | CASRRLGVGNTEAFF | TGTGCCAGCAGGCGATTGGGGGTAGGGAACACTGAAGCTTTCTTT
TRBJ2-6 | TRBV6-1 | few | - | CASRAPGANVLTF | TGTGCCAGCAGGGCCCCCGGGGCCAACGTCCTGACTTTC
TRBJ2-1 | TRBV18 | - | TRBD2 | CASSPGTSGSWNEQFF | TGTGCCAGCTCACCGGGGACTAGCGGGAGTTGGAATGAGCAGTTCTTC
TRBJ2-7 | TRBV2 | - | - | CASTLYRRGYEQYF | TGTGCCAGCACCCTCTATAGAAGGGGCTACGAGCAGTACTTC
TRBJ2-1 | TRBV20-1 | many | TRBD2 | CSALAGGNNNEQFF | TGCAGTGCCCTAGCGGGGGGGAACAACAATGAGCAGTTCTTC
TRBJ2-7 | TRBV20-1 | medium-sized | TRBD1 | CSAILQGAYQSYEQYF | TGCAGTGCTATACTACAGGGGGCGTACCAGTCCTACGAGCAGTACTTC
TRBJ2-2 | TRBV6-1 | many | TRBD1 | CASREQGKAGELFF | TGTGCCAGCAGGGAACAGGGGAAGGCCGGGGAGCTGTTTTTT
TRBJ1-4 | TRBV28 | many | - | CASSPRSGDNEKLFF | TGTGCCAGCAGCCCTCGTTCCGGGGATAATGAAAAACTGTTTTTT
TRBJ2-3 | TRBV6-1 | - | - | CASRSGGIADTQYF | TGTGCCAGCCGATCGGGGGGCATCGCAGATACGCAGTATTTT
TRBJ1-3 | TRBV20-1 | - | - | CSASPGTSGNTIYF | TGCAGTGCTAGTCCCGGGACCTCTGGAAACACCATATATTTT
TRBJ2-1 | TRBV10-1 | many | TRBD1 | CASSDPGQGYNEQFF | TGCGCCAGCAGTGACCCCGGACAGGGATACAATGAGCAGTTCTTC
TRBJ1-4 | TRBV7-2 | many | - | CASSLRGWGSNEKLFF | TGTGCCAGCAGCTTAAGGGGATGGGGTTCTAATGAAAAACTGTTTTTT
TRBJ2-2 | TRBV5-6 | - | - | CASSLGGGYTGELFF | TGTGCCAGCAGCCTGGGGGGGGGCTACACCGGGGAGCTGTTTTTT
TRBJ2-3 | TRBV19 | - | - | CASSRGGSTDTQYF | TGTGCCAGTAGTAGAGGGGGGAGCACAGATACGCAGTATTTT
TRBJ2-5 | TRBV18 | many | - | CASSPSGGAFETQYF | TGTGCCAGCTCACCGTCGGGGGGCGCGTTTGAGACCCAGTACTTC
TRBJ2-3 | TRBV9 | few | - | CAISVDYSRVDDSTDTQYF | TGTGCCATCAGCGTAGATTACAGTAGGGTAGACGATAGCACAGATACGCAGTATTTT
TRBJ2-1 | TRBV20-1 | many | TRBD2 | CSAQNSLAGGEEQFF | TGCAGTGCCCAAAACTCACTAGCGGGAGGGGAGGAGCAGTTCTTC
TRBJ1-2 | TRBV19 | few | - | CASIQEDSYGGYTF | TGTGCCAGTATTCAAGAAGACAGCTACGGCGGCTACACCTTC
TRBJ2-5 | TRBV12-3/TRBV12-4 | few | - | CASSPGMVTQYF | TGTGCCAGCAGTCCAGGGATGGTAACCCAGTACTTC
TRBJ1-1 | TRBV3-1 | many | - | CASSQGMTRNTEAFF | TGTGCCAGCAGCCAAGGAATGACTAGGAACACTGAAGCTTTCTTT
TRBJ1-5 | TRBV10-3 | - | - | CAISDRGEYQPQHF | TGTGCCATCAGTGACAGGGGCGAGTATCAGCCCCAGCATTTT
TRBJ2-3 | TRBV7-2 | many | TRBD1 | CASSLLGGRDTQYF | TGTGCCAGCAGCTTATTAGGGGGCAGAGATACGCAGTATTTT
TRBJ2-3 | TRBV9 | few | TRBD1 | CASSAEGALPTDTQYF | TGTGCCAGCAGCGCCGAGGGGGCACTACCCACAGATACGCAGTATTTT
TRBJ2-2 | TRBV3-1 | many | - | CASSQDPRTRFGELFF | TGTGCCAGCAGCCAAGACCCCCGAACACGATTCGGGGAGCTGTTTTTT
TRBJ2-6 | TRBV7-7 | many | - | CASSLGASGANVLTF | TGTGCTAGCAGCTTAGGCGCGTCAGGGGCCAACGTCCTGACTTTC
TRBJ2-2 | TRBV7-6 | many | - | CASSFHQNTGELFF | TGTGCCAGCAGCTTCCACCAGAACACCGGGGAGCTGTTTTTT
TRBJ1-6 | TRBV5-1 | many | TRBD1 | CASSRETGNYNSPLHF | TGCGCCAGCAGCCGAGAGACAGGGAACTATAATTCACCCCTCCACTTT
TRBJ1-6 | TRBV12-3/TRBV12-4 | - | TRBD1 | CASSLNTGTGASPLHF | TGTGCCAGCAGTCTTAACACCGGGACAGGAGCTTCACCCCTCCACTTT
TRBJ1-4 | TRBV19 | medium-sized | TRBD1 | CASKDDRGSSANEKLFF | TGTGCCAGTAAGGATGACAGGGGTTCAAGTGCTAATGAAAAACTGTTTTTT